The TCR beta chain under discussion was sequenced for a study of radiotherapy plus CTLA-4 blockade in lung cancer. Overall study context: Of all patients, approximately 18% responded objectively and 25% to 35% showed disease control.

Ipilimumab-mediated CTLA-4 blockade plus focal radiation was given to patients having chemo-refractory metastatic non-small-cell lung cancer. Profiled with immunoSEQ multiplex PCR; TCRdb holds only in-frame clones, not every one. This table holds tens of thousands of clones, about 88% found once. This CDR3 region has 18 residues. Trimming took 8 bases from V and 4 from J, leaving 28 bases between them. The germline V gene has CDR1 WNHNN and CDR2 SYGVQD (reference sequence). About this clone itself: Its specificity is unknown.

General study results and limits: Some TCR clones had been derived from tumors. These clones expanded in peripheral blood after radiotherapy plus ipilimumab. Reported findings show early blood T cell clone dynamics, with interferon-beta, best predicted response.

Sequenced here: peripheral blood, sampled from a patient treated with radiotherapy plus ipilimumab. This chain joins TRBV10-1 and TRBJ2-3; a possible D gene is TRBD2 (6 bases). The sequence was collected from a human donor with non-small cell lung cancer who had stable disease on radiotherapy plus ipilimumab. Here the CDR3 DNA reads TGCGCCAGCTCTGCTCCCTGCGGACGGGAGTCGAAATCAGATACGCAGTATTTT. Translation: CASSAPCGRESKSDTQYF.